This T cell receptor beta chain was observed in a study of T-cell memory formation after mild COVID-19. TCRdb processed the 5' RACE reads anew with MiXCR; each CDR3 protein has one entry. Among approximately 480,000 distinct CDR3 sequences listed, 15% to 20% were seen once. This clonotype was detected a few times. With 5 bases removed from V and 2 bases from J, the gap between germline ends came to 12 bases. CDR1 is MGHRA, CDR2 YSYEKL, per germline. This CDR3 contains 14 residues. This chain uses TRBV4-1 with TRBJ1-1; no firm D call. The TCR was taken from an adult woman who had mild COVID-19 (a few samples of this study predate the infection). Cell type and time point are not known. Sequencing was done on a sample of PBMCs or a T cell subset sorted from them (not recorded which). The CDR3 reads CASSAGLGNTEAFF. In DNA, the CDR3 is TGCGCCAGCAGCGCCGGTTTAGGTAACACTGAAGCTTTCTTT.